A single T cell receptor beta chain is shown here with its context. The data derive from a study of blood T cell repertoires in COVID-19. Study at large: There were acute and convalescent COVID-19 samples, and they came from the United States, Italy and Spain. PBMCs, B-cell-depleted T cells, or T cells provided the cDNA or gDNA that made up the material.

In the original processing: Reference gene primer amplification in the assay estimated nucleated cell counts. Profiling relied on immunoSEQ multiplex PCR, and the TCRdb table lists in-frame clones only, not all of them. V, J and clone size derive from that table, while D and trimming were established from the DNA sequence. The table lists around 300,000 clones, about 80% of them singletons. Sequences were obtained from peripheral blood. This receptor was taken from a woman in her forties or fifties who had recovered from COVID-19.

In DNA form, the CDR3 reads TGTGCCAGCAGCCAACTTATTACTAGCGGCCTTAGCACAGATACGCAGTATTTT. It is translated as CASSQLITSGLSTDTQYF. The chain employs TRBV14 and TRBJ2-3; 8 nucleotides match TRBD2. The V gene end was trimmed by 2 bases and the J gene end by 0 bases; junction bases not matched to a gene: 10. Per germline, CDR1 SGHDN and CDR2 FVKESK. The CDR3 spans 18 residues.